Below, 25 T cell receptor beta chains from the same sample are listed, as sequenced in a study of T cell changes during pregnancy in multiple sclerosis. TCRdb's table, derived via immunoSEQ multiplex PCR, lists solely in-frame clones and lacks some. The data show over 35,000 clones, with about 89% seen just once and 0.35% to 0.55% held by the top ten. The source material was CD4+ T cells from peripheral blood mononuclear cells, sampled in the third trimester of pregnancy. The receptors stem from a female donor in good health, enrolled as a control in a pregnancy study.

V gene TRBV30 combines with J gene TRBJ2-1; 10 bases align to TRBD2. The CDR3 sequence is 15 residues long. The V and J ends lost 2 bases and 5 bases, in that order; junction bases with no gene match: 6. Germline V CDR1 and CDR2: GTSNPN, SVGIG (reference sequence). The CDR3 nucleotides are TGTGCCTGGAGTCAGACTAGCGGGCTCAACAATGAGCAGTTCTTC. Its protein is CAWSQTSGLNNEQFF.

This clone was recorded once. This rearrangement joins TRBV19 to TRBJ2-7; D is undetermined. Trimming stripped 5 bases from V and 6 bases from J, with 11 bases between. The CDR3 has 12 amino acids. The germline gives CDR1 LNHDA, CDR2 SQIVND (reference sequence). This chain's CDR3 is CASSSQGGEQYF. The DNA of the CDR3 is TGTGCCAGTAGTTCCCAAGGCGGCGAGCAGTACTTC.

V is TRBV9 and J is TRBJ2-5, with 11 bases aligning to TRBD2. J was trimmed by 4 bases and V by 3 bases; bases with no gene match: 8. This CDR3 is built from 16 residues. Germline V CDR1 and CDR2: SGDLS, YYNGEE. The chain's CDR3 is CASSAYTGLAGETQYF. In nucleotides, the CDR3 is TGTGCCAGCAGCGCCTATACAGGACTAGCGGGAGAGACCCAGTACTTC.

Only one count was recorded for this clone. V is TRBV5-5 and J is TRBJ2-5; the D gene is possibly TRBD1 (6 bases). Trimming took off 1 base at V and 3 bases at J, with 10 bases between the two ends. The CDR3 runs to 14 residues. Germline CDR1 and CDR2: SGHKS and YYEKEE (reference sequence). CDR3 nucleotides: TGTGCCAGCAGCTTGAAGGCAGGGGAAGAGACCCAGTACTTC. Encoded protein: CASSLKAGEETQYF.

V gene TRBV6-1 combines with J gene TRBJ1-2, with 8 bases matching TRBD1. V gave up 5 bases and J gave up 3 bases; unmatched junction bases: 2. The CDR3 runs 13 residues. In germline, CDR1 is MNHNS, CDR2 SASEGT. The DNA of the CDR3 is TGTGCCAGCAGTACGACAGGGGACTATGGCTACACCTTC. It yields the protein CASSTTGDYGYTF.

The J gene is TRBJ2-2, the V gene TRBV9, with 8 positions matching TRBD1. CDR3 size: 15 residues. Germline V gene data show CDR1 as SGDLS and CDR2 as YYNGEE. The V segment lost 1 base and the J segment 6 bases; nucleotides outside the gene matches: 5. The CDR3 DNA sequence: TGTGCCAGCAGCGTACAGGGGGCTTTGGCCGGGGAGCTGTTTTTT. It yields the protein CASSVQGALAGELFF.

In its sample, this clone was seen a few times. The rearrangement joins TRBV27 to TRBJ1-2; D perhaps matches TRBD1 (5 bases). CDR3 length: 19 amino acids. V lost 4 bases, J lost 0 bases, and 24 bases lay in between. Germline lookup yields CDR1 MNHEY and CDR2 SMNVEV (reference sequence). This CDR3 reads CASSSTRRGVRRANYGYTF. The DNA for the CDR3 is TGTGCCAGCAGTTCAACTCGTAGGGGCGTCCGGCGCGCTAACTATGGCTACACCTTC.

The CDR3 DNA is TGTGCCAGCAGCTTCGGGGTACCGGCGACCCAGTACTTC. Translating it yields CASSFGVPATQYF. This chain connects TRBV7-6 to TRBJ2-5, with TRBD2 as a possible D gene (5 bases). The CDR3 is 13 residues long. V lost 3 bases, J lost 7 bases, and 12 bases lay in between. Germline CDR1 is SGHVS and CDR2 is FNYEAQ.

In this sample, this clone turned up a few times. J is TRBJ1-5 and V is TRBV10-3; 9 bases are shared with TRBD1. The ends lost 4 bases at V and 5 bases at J; junction bases unmatched: 6. CDR1 and CDR2 (germline): ENHRY, SYGVKD. The CDR3 sequence is 15 residues long. The CDR3 loop is CAISGTGEADQPQHF. CDR3 nucleotide sequence: TGTGCCATCAGTGGGACAGGGGAAGCGGATCAGCCCCAGCATTTT.

The chain recombines TRBV27 with TRBJ1-4; 8 bases match TRBD1. CDR1 MNHEY and CDR2 SMNVEV come from the germline V gene (reference sequence). J lost 6 bases, V lost 3 bases, and 6 bases had no gene match. This CDR3 region has 15 residues. CDR3 sequence: CASSLVGQGDEKLFF. CDR3 DNA sequence: TGTGCCAGCAGTTTGGTTGGACAGGGCGATGAAAAACTGTTTTTT.

The genes are TRBV6-4 and TRBJ2-1, with D uncertain. Per germline, CDR1 MRHNA and CDR2 SNTAGT. With 3 bases removed from V and 3 bases from J, the gap between germline ends came to 6 bases. This CDR3 is built from 13 residues. The CDR3: CASSEAHYNEQFF. Here the CDR3 DNA reads TGTGCCAGCAGTGAGGCCCACTACAATGAGCAGTTCTTC.

The chain joins TRBV7-9 to TRBJ1-2, with D unclear. The CDR3 is 11 residues long. The V gene's germline CDR1 is SEHNR and CDR2 FQNEAQ (reference sequence). Trimming took 3 bases from V and 8 from J, leaving 7 bases between them. This chain's CDR3 is CASSFRGGYTF. CDR3 in DNA: TGTGCCAGCAGCTTCCGCGGGGGCTACACCTTC.

This chain links TRBV5-4 with TRBJ1-2, with 7 bases aligning to TRBD1. Losses at the gene ends were 4 bases for V and 5 bases for J; bases not matched to a gene: 8. This CDR3 has 14 amino acids. Per the germline V gene, CDR1 is SGHNT and CDR2 is YYREEE (reference sequence). CDR3 sequence: CASSTIGQEYGYTF. The CDR3 DNA follows: TGTGCCAGCAGCACGATAGGACAGGAGTATGGCTACACCTTC.

This CDR3 reads CALMHERQGYEQYF. DNA for the CDR3: TGTGCCCTCATGCACGAGAGACAGGGCTACGAGCAGTACTTC. The chain carries TRBV30 and TRBJ2-7; 7 nucleotides align to TRBD1. The V and J ends lost 8 bases and 3 bases, in that order; junction bases with no gene match: 13. The length of the CDR3 is 14 residues. The germline gives CDR1 GTSNPN, CDR2 SVGIG (reference sequence). The complete variable domain, with remaining parts taken from reference TRBV30 and TRBJ2-7, reads SQTIHQWPATLVQPVGSPLSLECTVEGTSNPNLYWYRQAAGRGLQLLFYSVGIGQISSEVPQNLSASRPQDRQFILSSKKLLLSDSGFYLCALMHERQGYEQYFGPGTRLTVT.

This clone was counted once. CDR3 bases: TGTGCCAGTAGTATAAGAAGGGGACAGGGGAACACCGGGGAGCTGTTTTTT. Translated, it gives CASSIRRGQGNTGELFF. The chain couples TRBV19 to TRBJ2-2, with TRBD1 matching over 9 bases. The CDR3 length is 17 residues. Germline lookup yields CDR1 LNHDA and CDR2 SQIVND (reference sequence). V gave up 2 bases and J gave up 1 base; unmatched junction bases: 5.

The chain is built from TRBV2 and TRBJ2-3; TRBD2 matches at 9 bases. CDR1 is SNHLY and CDR2 is FYNNEI in the germline V gene. Trimming at V came to 6 bases and at J to 3 bases, leaving 10 bases not matched to a gene. The CDR3 runs 16 residues. The CDR3 DNA reads TGTGCCAGCAGGAATCCTAGCGGGGTGGGTACAGATACGCAGTATTTT. It encodes CASRNPSGVGTDTQYF.

The chain is built from TRBV9 and TRBJ1-2; 7 positions match TRBD1. V trimming: 3 bases; J trimming: 3 bases; junction bases outside the gene matches: 5. Looked up from germline, CDR1 is SGDLS and CDR2 is YYNGEE. The CDR3 length is 14 residues. As DNA, the CDR3 is TGTGCCAGCAGCGCGACAGGGTGGGACTATGGCTACACCTTC. It translates to CASSATGWDYGYTF.

The CDR3 region has the DNA TGTGCCAGCAGACTAGGGCCAGGACCCTATGGCTACACCTTC. It yields the protein CASRLGPGPYGYTF. The chain joins TRBV28 to TRBJ1-2; D unresolved. The V gene's germline CDR1 is MDHEN and CDR2 SYDVKM. The CDR3 has 14 residues. V shed 6 bases and J shed 4 bases, with 15 bases lying between them.

The V call is TRBV7-9, the J call TRBJ1-2; the match to TRBD1 covers 7 bases. The germline CDR1 and CDR2 sequences are SEHNR and FQNEAQ (reference sequence). The CDR3 extends over 13 amino acids. V gave up 4 bases and J gave up 8 bases; unmatched junction bases: 7. The CDR3 here is CASSSTGNGGYTF. DNA of the CDR3: TGTGCCAGCAGCTCGACAGGGAACGGCGGCTACACCTTC.

V gene TRBV9 combines with J gene TRBJ2-3, with TRBD2 identical over 9 bases. Unmatched junction bases numbered 4, after V lost 3 bases and J lost 2 bases. The CDR3 sequence is 15 residues long. The germline V gene encodes CDR1 SGDLS and CDR2 YYNGEE. CDR3 sequence reads: CASSALAGATDTQYF. DNA for the CDR3: TGTGCCAGCAGCGCTTTAGCGGGGGCCACAGATACGCAGTATTTT.

In this sample, this clone turned up once. V gene TRBV12-5 combines with J gene TRBJ2-7, with TRBD1 as a possible D gene (6 bases). V lost 3 bases and J 5 bases, leaving 11 bases between the germline ends. There are 13 residues in the CDR3. CDR1 is LGHNT and CDR2 is FRNRAP in the germline V gene. Here the CDR3 DNA reads TGTGCTAGTGGTTTTGGGGACACGGACGAGCAGTACTTC. Translated: CASGFGDTDEQYF.

The chain links TRBV21-1 to TRBJ2-7; the table's TRBD2 call for D was not verified on the DNA. TRBV21-1 is recorded as a pseudogene. The CDR3 length is 14 residues. This CDR3 is CASSRLAGEDEQYF. The DNA of the CDR3 is TGTGCCAGCAGCAGACTAGCGGGGGAGGACGAGCAGTACTTC.

The V and J genes are TRBV27 and TRBJ1-4; 7 positions match TRBD1. Germline V lookup: CDR1 MNHEY, CDR2 SMNVEV (reference sequence). J lost 7 bases, V lost 10 bases, and 9 bases had no gene match. The CDR3 length is 13 residues. The DNA of the CDR3 is TGTGCCACCGGGGGACAGAGAATTGAAAAACTGTTTTTT. It yields the protein CATGGQRIEKLFF.

The chain couples TRBV11-3 to TRBJ2-6; TRBD1 matches 8 bases. The CDR3 has 16 amino acids. V trimming: 3 bases; J trimming: 2 bases; junction bases outside the gene matches: 3. Germline loops: CDR1 SGHNT, CDR2 YENEEA. The CDR3 DNA reads TGTGCCAGCAGCTTCTCCAGGGGGCCTGGGGCCAACGTCCTGACTTTC. It yields the protein CASSFSRGPGANVLTF.

CDR3: CASTQTSGRRRHRETQYF. The CDR3 DNA sequence: TGCGCCAGCACCCAGACTAGCGGGAGGCGGCGACATCGAGAGACCCAGTACTTC. This chain joins TRBV23-1 and TRBJ2-5, with 13 nucleotides matching TRBD2. TRBV23-1 is marked as an open reading frame, function uncertain. V lost 7 bases and J lost 4; bases outside the gene matches: 15. This CDR3 region has 18 residues.